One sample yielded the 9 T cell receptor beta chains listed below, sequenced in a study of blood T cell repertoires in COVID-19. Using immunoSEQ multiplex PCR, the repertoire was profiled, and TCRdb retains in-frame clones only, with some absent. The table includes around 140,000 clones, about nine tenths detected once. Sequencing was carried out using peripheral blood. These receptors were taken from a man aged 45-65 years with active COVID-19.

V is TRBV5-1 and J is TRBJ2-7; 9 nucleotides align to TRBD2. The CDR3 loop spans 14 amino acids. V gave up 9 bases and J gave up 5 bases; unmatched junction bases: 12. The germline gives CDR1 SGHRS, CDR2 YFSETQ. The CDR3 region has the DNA TGCGCCACCAGACTCGGACTAGCGACCCACGAGCAGTACTTC. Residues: CATRLGLATHEQYF.

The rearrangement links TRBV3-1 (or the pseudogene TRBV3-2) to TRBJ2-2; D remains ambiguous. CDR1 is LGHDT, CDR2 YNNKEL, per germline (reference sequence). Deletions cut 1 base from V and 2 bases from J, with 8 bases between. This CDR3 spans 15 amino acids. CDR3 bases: TGTGCCAGCAGCCAAGGATCCCTAAACACCGGGGAGCTGTTTTTT. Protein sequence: CASSQGSLNTGELFF.

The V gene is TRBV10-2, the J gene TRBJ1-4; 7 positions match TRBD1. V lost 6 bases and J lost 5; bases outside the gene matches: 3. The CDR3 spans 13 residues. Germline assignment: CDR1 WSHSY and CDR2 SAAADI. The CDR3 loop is CASSRGVNEKLFF. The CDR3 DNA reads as TGCGCCAGCAGCAGGGGGGTGAATGAAAAACTGTTTTTT.

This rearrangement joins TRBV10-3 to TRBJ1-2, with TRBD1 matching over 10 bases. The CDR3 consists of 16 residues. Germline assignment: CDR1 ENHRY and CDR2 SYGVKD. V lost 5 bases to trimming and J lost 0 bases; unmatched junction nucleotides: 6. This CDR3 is CAISQRTGGSNYGYTF. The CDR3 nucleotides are TGTGCCATCAGTCAACGGACAGGGGGGTCTAACTATGGCTACACCTTC.

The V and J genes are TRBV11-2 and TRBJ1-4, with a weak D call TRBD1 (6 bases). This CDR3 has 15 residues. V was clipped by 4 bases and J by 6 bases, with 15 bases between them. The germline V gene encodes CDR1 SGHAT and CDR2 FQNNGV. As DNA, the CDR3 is TGTGCCAGCAGCTCCGTACAGGGTGTCGATGAAAAACTGTTTTTT. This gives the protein CASSSVQGVDEKLFF.

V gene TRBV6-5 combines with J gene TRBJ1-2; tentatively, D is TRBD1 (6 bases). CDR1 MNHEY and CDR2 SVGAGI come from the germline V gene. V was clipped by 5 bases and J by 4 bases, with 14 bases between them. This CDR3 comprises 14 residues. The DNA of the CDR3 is TGTGCCAGCAGTAGGGGGGGCGCAGGCTATGGCTACACCTTC. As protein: CASSRGGAGYGYTF.

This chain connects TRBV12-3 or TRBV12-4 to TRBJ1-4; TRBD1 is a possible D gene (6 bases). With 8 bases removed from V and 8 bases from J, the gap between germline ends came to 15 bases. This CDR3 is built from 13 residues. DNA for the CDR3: TGTGCCAGCCAGGACGAGACAGGCGAAAAACTGTTTTTT. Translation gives CASQDETGEKLFF.

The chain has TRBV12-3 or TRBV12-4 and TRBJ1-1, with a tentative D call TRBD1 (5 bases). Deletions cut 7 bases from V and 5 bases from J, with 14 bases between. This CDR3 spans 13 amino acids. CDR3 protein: CASNQGSSTEAFF. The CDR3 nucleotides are TGTGCCAGCAATCAGGGCAGTTCGACTGAAGCTTTCTTT.

The CDR3 nucleotides are TGTGCCAGCAGCGCAACAGACGGTGGTTCACCCCTCCACTTT. The encoded protein is CASSATDGGSPLHF. V is TRBV9 and J is TRBJ1-6; D not certain. CDR1 and CDR2 (germline): SGDLS, YYNGEE. The V end was cut by 3 bases, the J end by 9 bases, with 13 bases between. This CDR3 has 14 residues.